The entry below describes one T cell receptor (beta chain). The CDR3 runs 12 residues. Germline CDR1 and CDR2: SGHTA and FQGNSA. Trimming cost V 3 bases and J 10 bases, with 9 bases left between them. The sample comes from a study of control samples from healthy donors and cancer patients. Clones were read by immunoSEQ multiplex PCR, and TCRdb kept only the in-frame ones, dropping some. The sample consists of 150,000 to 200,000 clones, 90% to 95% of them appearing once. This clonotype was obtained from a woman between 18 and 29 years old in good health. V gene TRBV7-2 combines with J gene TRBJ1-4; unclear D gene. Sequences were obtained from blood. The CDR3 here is CASSFSAAKLFF. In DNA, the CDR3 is TGTGCCAGCAGCTTTTCAGCGGCAAAACTGTTTTTT.